These T cell receptor beta chains were read from a single sample in a study of T cell responses to AZD1222 COVID-19 vaccine. Only in-frame clones appear in the TCRdb table, and some are missing; sequencing was by immunoSEQ multiplex PCR. The table lists tens of thousands of clones, approximately 83% of them singletons. The sample consisted of peripheral blood, taken 28 days after the second AZD1222 dose. Every receptor here comes from an adult who received the AZD1222 COVID-19 vaccine. CDR3s include the opening cysteine and the closing phenylalanine or tryptophan. D genes are given only for firm matches. Some rows mark clone size as missing; the rest say once, few, many or name a class of expanded clone.

>-|-|TRBV12-5|TRBJ2-1
CASGLATSLSHWRGENEQFF
TGTGCTAGTGGTTTGGCAACCTCGCTAAGTCATTGGCGTGGAGAGAATGAGCAGTTCTTC
>-|-|TRBV7-8|TRBJ1-2
CASSQDLTAYGYTF
TGTGCCAGCAGCCAAGACTTAACAGCCTATGGCTACACCTTC
>-|-|TRBV18|TRBJ1-1
CASSPQGGTEAFF
TGTGCCAGCTCACCGCAGGGAGGCACTGAAGCTTTCTTT
>-|TRBD1|TRBV3-1/TRBV3-2|TRBJ1-2
CASSQVDRESGYTF
TGTGCCAGCAGCCAAGTGGACAGGGAATCTGGCTACACCTTC
>-|-|TRBV4-3|TRBJ2-7
CASSQNFQSLSEQYF
TGCGCCAGCAGCCAAAACTTCCAGTCCTTAAGCGAGCAGTACTTC
>-|-|TRBV3-1/TRBV3-2|TRBJ1-1
CASSQGDRHEAFF
TGTGCCAGCAGCCAAGGAGACAGGCATGAAGCTTTCTTT
>-|-|TRBV15|TRBJ1-1
CATGHNFEAFF
TGTGCCACCGGGCACAACTTTGAAGCTTTCTTT
>-|TRBD1|TRBV19|TRBJ1-2
CATRTGQYGYTF
TGTGCCACCCGGACAGGGCAATATGGCTACACCTTC
>-|-|TRBV28|TRBJ2-1
CASSWTRVGEQFF
TGTGCCAGCAGTTGGACGCGGGTGGGTGAGCAGTTCTTC
>-|-|TRBV28|TRBJ2-7
CASSLRAPGVSEQYF
TGTGCCAGCAGTTTAAGGGCGCCCGGGGTTTCAGAGCAGTACTTC
>once|-|TRBV5-6|TRBJ2-7
CASSLAVGPSAYEQYF
TGTGCCAGCAGCTTGGCCGTCGGACCTAGCGCCTACGAGCAGTACTTC
>few|-|TRBV7-2|TRBJ1-3
CASSLAPQGPIGNTIYF
TGTGCCAGCAGCTTAGCGCCACAGGGACCCATTGGAAACACCATATATTTT
>-|TRBD2|TRBV5-4|TRBJ2-1
CASSLPVGGPNEQFF
TGTGCCAGCAGCTTGCCCGTGGGAGGGCCAAATGAGCAGTTCTTC
>-|-|TRBV4-1|TRBJ1-4
CASSRVPQGRDEKLFF
TGCGCCAGCAGCCGAGTCCCCCAGGGGCGAGATGAAAAACTGTTTTTT
>-|-|TRBV28|TRBJ2-5
CASSSRVGGRETQYF
TGTGCCAGCAGTTCCCGGGTTGGTGGAAGGGAGACCCAGTACTTC
>-|-|TRBV3-1/TRBV3-2|TRBJ1-5
CASTPPEGDNQPQHF
TGTGCCAGCACCCCCCCAGAAGGTGACAATCAGCCCCAGCATTTT
>few|TRBD1|TRBV5-1|TRBJ1-4
CASSPQGAPNEKLFF
TGCGCCAGCAGCCCCCAGGGGGCGCCTAATGAAAAACTGTTTTTT
>-|TRBD1|TRBV5-1|TRBJ1-4
CASSLQGAANEKLFF
TGCGCCAGCAGCTTACAGGGGGCTGCTAATGAAAAACTGTTTTTT
>once|-|TRBV6-2/TRBV6-3|TRBJ2-7
CASSYRRGGTEYEQYF
TGTGCCAGCAGTTACCGACGAGGTGGGACCGAGTACGAGCAGTACTTC
>-|TRBD1|TRBV5-1|TRBJ1-4
CASSIRQGKNEKLFF
TGCGCCAGCAGCATTCGACAGGGGAAGAATGAAAAACTGTTTTTT
>-|TRBD1|TRBV5-1|TRBJ1-2
CASSGGPGQGVQGYTF
TGCGCCAGCAGCGGAGGCCCGGGACAGGGGGTTCAAGGCTACACCTTC
>-|-|TRBV7-3|TRBJ2-5
CASSLLGAGAQETQYF
TGTGCCAGCAGCTTATTAGGGGCAGGGGCCCAAGAGACCCAGTACTTC
>-|TRBD2|TRBV27|TRBJ2-2
CASSRTSGGAGFSGELFF
TGTGCCAGCAGCCGGACTAGCGGGGGGGCTGGGTTCTCCGGGGAGCTGTTTTTT
>-|-|TRBV19|TRBJ1-1
CASWTVVGGTEAFF
TGTGCCAGCTGGACCGTTGTGGGAGGTACTGAAGCTTTCTTT
>-|-|TRBV10-2|TRBJ1-1
CASSGNTEAFF
TGCGCCTCATCGGGGAACACTGAAGCTTTCTTT
>-|TRBD2|TRBV27|TRBJ2-5
CASSVTSGRGGVPKQETQYF
TGTGCCAGCAGTGTTACTAGCGGGAGGGGGGGCGTACCTAAACAAGAGACCCAGTACTTC
>-|-|TRBV28|TRBJ2-3
CASSYLGRDVNTDTQYF
TGTGCCAGCAGTTATCTAGGGCGGGACGTCAACACAGATACGCAGTATTTT
>few|-|TRBV27|TRBJ2-7
CASFASSYEQYF
TGTGCCAGCTTCGCTAGCTCCTACGAGCAGTACTTC
>-|TRBD1|TRBV28|TRBJ2-3
CASSWTGRDTDTQYF
TGTGCCAGCAGTTGGACAGGAAGGGACACAGATACGCAGTATTTT
>-|-|TRBV11-1|TRBJ1-1
CASSPRTADSTEAFF
TGTGCCAGCAGCCCCCGGACAGCGGACAGCACTGAAGCTTTCTTT
>-|-|TRBV11-2|TRBJ2-5
CASSLAGRETQYF
TGTGCCAGCAGCTTAGCTGGTAGGGAGACCCAGTACTTC
>-|TRBD1|TRBV2|TRBJ2-7
CASSTGGISYEQYF
TGTGCCAGTAGTACAGGGGGCATATCCTACGAGCAGTACTTC
>-|-|TRBV30|TRBJ2-7
CAWSGNSEQYF
TGTGCCTGGAGTGGAAACAGCGAGCAGTACTTC
>once|TRBD1|TRBV11-2|TRBJ2-1
CASSIRDRGWNEQFF
TGTGCCAGCAGCATCCGGGACAGGGGGTGGAATGAGCAGTTCTTC
>-|-|TRBV30|TRBJ2-2
CACHREGAWNTGELFF
TGTGCCTGCCACAGGGAGGGGGCGTGGAACACCGGGGAGCTGTTTTTT
>-|TRBD2|TRBV15|TRBJ2-4
CATSRGGGIAKNIQYF
TGTGCCACCAGCAGAGGGGGAGGGATTGCCAAAAACATTCAGTACTTC
>-|-|TRBV5-1|TRBJ2-7
CASSLAATDYEQYF
TGCGCCAGCAGCTTGGCCGCGACAGACTACGAGCAGTACTTC
>-|-|TRBV4-1|TRBJ1-1
CASSPRPGRVDTEAFF
TGCGCCAGCAGCCCCCGGCCAGGCAGGGTCGACACTGAAGCTTTCTTT
>-|TRBD2|TRBV19|TRBJ2-1
CASNRAGGLNEQFF
TGTGCCAGTAATCGGGCGGGAGGGCTCAATGAGCAGTTCTTC
>few|-|TRBV7-2|TRBJ1-1
CASSIHSVSNTEAFF
TGTGCCAGCAGCATCCACAGTGTGTCGAACACTGAAGCTTTCTTT
>-|-|TRBV28|TRBJ1-2
CASNTRDTSNYGYTF
TGTGCCAGCAACACCCGGGACACCTCTAACTATGGCTACACCTTC
>-|TRBD2|TRBV11-2|TRBJ2-3
CASSWAAGGTDTQYF
TGTGCCAGCAGCTGGGCGGCGGGAGGAACAGATACGCAGTATTTT
>-|-|TRBV30|TRBJ1-3
CAWRTGPSGNTIYF
TGTGCCTGGAGGACAGGTCCTTCTGGAAACACCATATATTTT
>-|-|TRBV3-1/TRBV3-2|TRBJ1-5
CASSRGVDSNQPQHF
TGTGCCAGCAGCCGCGGGGTCGATAGCAATCAGCCCCAGCATTTT
>-|-|TRBV6-5|TRBJ1-4
CASSFGQFEEKLFF
TGTGCCAGCAGTTTTGGACAGTTCGAGGAAAAACTGTTTTTT
>few|-|TRBV28|TRBJ2-1
CASRNGGSYNEQFF
TGTGCCAGCAGAAACGGGGGATCCTACAATGAGCAGTTCTTC
>-|TRBD2|TRBV12-5|TRBJ2-3
CASGLGIAGDGTDTQYF
TGTGCTAGTGGTTTGGGGATAGCGGGGGACGGCACAGATACGCAGTATTTT
>-|-|TRBV7-2|TRBJ1-1
CASSPRRVDTEAFF
TGTGCCAGCAGCCCGAGGAGGGTGGACACTGAAGCTTTCTTT
>-|-|TRBV5-1|TRBJ2-1
CASSQNGGDPRMGEQFF
TGCGCCAGCAGCCAAAACGGCGGGGACCCACGCATGGGTGAGCAGTTCTTC
>once|-|TRBV11-3|TRBJ2-3
CASSLDDTDTQYF
TGTGCCAGCAGCTTGGACGACACAGATACGCAGTATTTT
>-|-|TRBV3-1/TRBV3-2|TRBJ1-2
CASSQGAGGGGYTF
TGTGCCAGCAGCCAAGGGGCGGGGGGAGGAGGCTACACCTTC
>-|TRBD1|TRBV7-9|TRBJ2-2
CASSLGTGRNTGELFF
TGTGCCAGCAGCCTGGGGACAGGCAGGAACACCGGGGAGCTGTTTTTT
>-|TRBD2|TRBV14|TRBJ2-1
CASSQGGGIGNEQFF
TGTGCCAGCAGCCAAGGGGGGGGGATCGGCAATGAGCAGTTCTTC